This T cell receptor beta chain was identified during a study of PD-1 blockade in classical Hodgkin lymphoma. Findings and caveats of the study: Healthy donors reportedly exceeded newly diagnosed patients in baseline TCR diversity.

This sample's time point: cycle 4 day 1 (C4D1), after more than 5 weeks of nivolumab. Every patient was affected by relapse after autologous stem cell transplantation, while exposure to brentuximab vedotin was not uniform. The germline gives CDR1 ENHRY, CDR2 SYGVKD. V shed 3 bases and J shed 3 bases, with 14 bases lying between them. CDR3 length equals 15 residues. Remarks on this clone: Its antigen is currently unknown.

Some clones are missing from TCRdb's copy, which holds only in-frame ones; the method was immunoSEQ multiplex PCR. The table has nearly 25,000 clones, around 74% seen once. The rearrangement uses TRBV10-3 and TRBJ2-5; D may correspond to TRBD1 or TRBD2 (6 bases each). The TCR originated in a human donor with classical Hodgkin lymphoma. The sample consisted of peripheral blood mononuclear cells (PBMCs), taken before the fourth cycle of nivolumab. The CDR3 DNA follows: TGTGCCATCAGTGACGGGGGCGTCGGTAAAGAGACCCAGTACTTC. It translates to CAISDGGVGKETQYF.